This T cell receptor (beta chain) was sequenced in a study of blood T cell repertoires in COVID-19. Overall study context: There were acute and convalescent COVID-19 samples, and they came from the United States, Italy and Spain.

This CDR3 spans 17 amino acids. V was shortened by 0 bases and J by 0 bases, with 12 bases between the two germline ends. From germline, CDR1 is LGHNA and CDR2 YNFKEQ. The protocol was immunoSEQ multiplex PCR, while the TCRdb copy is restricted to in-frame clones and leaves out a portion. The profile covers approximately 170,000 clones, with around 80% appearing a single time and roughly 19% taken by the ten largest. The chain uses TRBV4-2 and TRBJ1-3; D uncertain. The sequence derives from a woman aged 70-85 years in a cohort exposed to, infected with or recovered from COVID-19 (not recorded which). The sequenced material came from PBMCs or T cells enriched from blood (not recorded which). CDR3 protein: CASSQDLAGRSGNTIYF. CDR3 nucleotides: TGTGCCAGCAGCCAAGATCTTGCCGGTCGCTCTGGAAACACCATATATTTT.